The next 13 T cell receptor beta chains were all read from a single sample in a study of technical replicates of blood from several donors. This table comes from immunoSEQ multiplex PCR, and its TCRdb copy is limited to in-frame clones, with some not included. The sample records around 92,000 clones, approximately 96% being singletons. Source material: T cells isolated from PBMCs. The receptors originated from a human donor in good health.

V usage is TRBV27 and J usage is TRBJ2-3, with 11 bases identical to TRBD2. CDR1 and CDR2 from the germline V gene are MNHEY and SMNVEV (reference sequence). V was pared by 5 bases and J by 1 base, with 8 bases of the junction left unmatched. The CDR3 totals 17 residues. The DNA of the CDR3 is TGTGCCAGCAGTGGACACATAGCGGGAGGGGGCACAGATACGCAGTATTTT. Translated: CASSGHIAGGGTDTQYF.

This chain connects TRBV5-1 to TRBJ2-2; D gene unclear. The V gene's germline CDR1 is SGHRS and CDR2 YFSETQ. The length of the CDR3 is 16 residues. V gave up 0 bases and J gave up 4 bases, with 13 bases separating them. The CDR3 spells CASSLDVAQFTGELFF. CDR3 sequence (DNA): TGCGCCAGCAGCTTGGATGTTGCCCAGTTCACCGGGGAGCTGTTTTTT.

In its sample, this clone was seen once. CDR3 loop: CASSGASGISYEQYF. CDR3 nucleotide sequence: TGCGCCAGCAGTGGGGCTAGCGGAATATCCTACGAGCAGTACTTC. The chain combines TRBV10-2 with TRBJ2-7; 7 bases line up with TRBD2. CDR1 and CDR2 from the germline V gene are WSHSY and SAAADI. CDR3 length: 15 amino acids. Germline trimming cut 4 bases from V and 1 base from J; bases unmatched to any gene: 7.

This clone was seen a few times. The chain is built from TRBV6-5 and TRBJ1-6, with D perhaps TRBD1 (6 bases). V was shortened by 6 bases and J by 4 bases, with 13 bases between the two germline ends. Germline CDR1 and CDR2: MNHEY and SVGAGI. The CDR3 length is 15 residues. The CDR3 loop is CASRHGQSYNSPLHF. The CDR3 DNA is TGTGCCAGCAGACATGGACAGTCGTATAATTCACCCCTCCACTTT.

The chain carries TRBV5-1 and TRBJ1-5; possibly TRBD1 for D (5 bases). CDR3 length: 14 residues. Germline CDR1 reads SGHRS; CDR2 reads YFSETQ. Trimming shortened V by 1 base and J by 5 bases, and 10 bases separated the two germline ends. DNA for the CDR3: TGCGCCAGCAGCTTGTCGGGGGACCATCAGCCCCAGCATTTT. It yields the protein CASSLSGDHQPQHF.

CDR3 loop: CASSLAQGPWETQYF. In nucleotides, the CDR3 is TGTGCCAGCAGCTTAGCCCAGGGGCCCTGGGAGACCCAGTACTTC. The chain couples TRBV7-2 to TRBJ2-5, with D possibly TRBD1 on 6 matching bases. The germline V and J ends were trimmed by 0 bases and 5 bases, with 13 bases remaining between them. Germline CDR1 SGHTA, CDR2 FQGNSA. CDR3 length equals 15 residues.

The chain uses TRBV4-2 and TRBJ2-6; D is unclear. Per the germline V gene, CDR1 is LGHNA and CDR2 is YNFKEQ. This CDR3 is 18 amino acids long. Trimming shortened V by 1 base and J by 0 bases, and 13 bases separated the two germline ends. The CDR3 bases are TGTGCCAGCAGCCAAGCTTACCTATCGGGCTCTGGGGCCAACGTCCTGACTTTC. This codes for CASSQAYLSGSGANVLTF.

A word on this clone: The sample carries other DNA sequences with the same CDR3. CDR3: CASSLQGVNTEAFF. CDR3 coding DNA: TGTGCCAGCAGCCTACAGGGGGTGAACACTGAAGCTTTCTTT. The chain joins TRBV7-9 to TRBJ1-1; 8 nucleotides line up with TRBD1. The CDR3 sequence is 14 residues long. V trimming: 5 bases; J trimming: 0 bases; junction bases outside the gene matches: 2. The germline gives CDR1 SEHNR, CDR2 FQNEAQ (reference sequence). The variable domain in full, completed from reference TRBV7-9 and TRBJ1-1, reads DTGVSQNPRHKITKRGQNVTFRCDPISEHNRLYWYRQTLGQGPEFLTYFQNEAQLEKSRLLSDRFSAERPKGSFSTLEIQRTEQGDSAMYLCASSLQGVNTEAFFGQGTRLTVV.

The chain carries TRBV25-1 and TRBJ2-7; 8 bases fit TRBD1. V dropped 8 bases and J dropped 6; count of bases not matched to a gene: 3. The CDR3 covers 11 residues. Germline CDR1 reads MGHDK; CDR2 reads SYGVNS. The CDR3 nucleotides read TGTGCCAGCGCCGACAGGGGCGAGCAGTACTTC. Protein product: CASADRGEQYF.

This chain links TRBV29-1 with TRBJ2-5; D is ambiguous. Trimming took off 3 bases at V and 0 bases at J, with 5 bases between the two ends. This CDR3 has 12 amino acids. Germline lookup yields CDR1 SQVTM and CDR2 ANQGSEA. The CDR3 protein is CSVDPNQETQYF. CDR3 sequence (DNA): TGCAGCGTTGATCCTAACCAAGAGACCCAGTACTTC.

This clone was found once. The V and J genes are TRBV5-1 and TRBJ2-2; 7 bases agree with TRBD1. Germline V gene data show CDR1 as SGHRS and CDR2 as YFSETQ. J gave up 7 bases and V 4 bases, and 13 bases lay outside the gene matches. The CDR3 loop spans 16 amino acids. The CDR3: CASSRTTGTPSGELFF. The DNA of the CDR3 is TGCGCCAGCAGCAGGACGACAGGGACCCCGAGCGGGGAGCTGTTTTTT. Filled out from reference TRBV5-1 and TRBJ2-2, the complete variable domain reads KAGVTQTPRYLIKTRGQQVTLSCSPISGHRSVSWYQQTPGQGLQFLFEYFSETQRNKGNFPGRFSGRQFSNSRSEMNVSTLELGDSALYLCASSRTTGTPSGELFFGEGSRLTVL.

This rearrangement joins TRBV13 to TRBJ2-7; D possibly corresponds to TRBD1 (5 bases). The CDR3 contains 13 residues. Germline V gene lookup returns CDR1 PRHDT and CDR2 FYEKMQ (reference sequence). The ends were cut back, 8 bases at V and 7 bases at J, with 18 bases in the middle. CDR3 in amino acids: CASPGGRVEEQYF. The CDR3 DNA is TGTGCCAGCCCGGGCGGCAGGGTCGAAGAGCAGTACTTC.

This clone was observed once. The chain joins TRBV19 to TRBJ1-1, with 11 bases fitting TRBD1. CDR1 and CDR2 from the germline V gene are LNHDA and SQIVND (reference sequence). The CDR3 runs 16 residues. Trimming at V came to 5 bases and at J to 1 base, leaving 6 bases not matched to a gene. The DNA of the CDR3 is TGTGCCAGTAGTCCAAGGGACAGGGGGAAGAACACTGAAGCTTTCTTT. This encodes CASSPRDRGKNTEAFF. Full variable domain (rest looked up from reference TRBV19 and TRBJ1-1): DGGITQSPKYLFRKEGQNVTLSCEQNLNHDAMYWYRQDPGQGLRLIYYSQIVNDFQKGDIAEGYSVSREKKESFPLTVTSAQKNPTAFYLCASSPRDRGKNTEAFFGQGTRLTVV.